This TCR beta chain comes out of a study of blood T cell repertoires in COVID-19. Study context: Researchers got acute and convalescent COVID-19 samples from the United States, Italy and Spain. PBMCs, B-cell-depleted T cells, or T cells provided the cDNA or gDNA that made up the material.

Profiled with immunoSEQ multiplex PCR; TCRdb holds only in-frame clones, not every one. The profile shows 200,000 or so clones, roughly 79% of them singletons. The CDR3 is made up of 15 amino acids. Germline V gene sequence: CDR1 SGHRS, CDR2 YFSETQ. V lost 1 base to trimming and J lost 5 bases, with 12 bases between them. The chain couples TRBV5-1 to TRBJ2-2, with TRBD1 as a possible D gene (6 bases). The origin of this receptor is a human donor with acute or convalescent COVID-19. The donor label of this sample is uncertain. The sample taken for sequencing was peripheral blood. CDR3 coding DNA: TGCGCCAGCAGCTTGCACACAGGGTCTACCGGGGAGCTGTTTTTT. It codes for CASSLHTGSTGELFF.